A single sample is the source of the 7 T cell receptor beta chains below, sequenced in a study of immune cell composition in non-small cell lung cancer. Produced via immunoSEQ multiplex PCR; TCRdb's table is partial and in-frame only. The sample has roughly 3,700 clones, about 68% seen once; the top ten hold less than 30%. Sequenced input: lung tumor tissue. Receptors originate from a human donor with non-small cell lung cancer.

Concerning this clone itself: The sample holds other DNA sequences that translate to the same CDR3. The gene calls are TRBV7-2 and TRBJ2-5; 9 nucleotides agree with TRBD1. The CDR3 loop spans 13 amino acids. The J segment lost 3 bases and the V segment lost 6 bases, leaving 2 bases of the junction unmatched. CDR1 and CDR2 from the germline V gene are SGHTA and FQGNSA. Here the CDR3 DNA reads TGTGCCAGCAGACGGACAGGGGAAGAGACCCAGTACTTC. Translation: CASRRTGEETQYF.

V gene TRBV27 combines with J gene TRBJ2-4; tentatively, D is TRBD1 (6 bases). CDR1 is MNHEY, CDR2 SMNVEV, per germline (reference sequence). The CDR3 contains 16 residues. The germline V and J ends were trimmed by 6 bases and 1 base, with 16 bases remaining between them. CDR3 residues: CASSHPVRGAKNIQYF. CDR3 coding DNA: TGTGCCAGCAGCCACCCAGTGAGGGGGGCCAAAAACATTCAGTACTTC.

The rearrangement joins TRBV7-2 to TRBJ1-1; 7 bases match TRBD1. CDR1 and CDR2 from the germline V gene are SGHTA and FQGNSA. V shed 4 bases, J shed 0 bases, and the junction held 5 bases outside the gene matches. CDR3 size: 15 residues. In nucleotides, the CDR3 is TGTGCCAGCAGCTCAGGGGGGTTGTTGAACACTGAAGCTTTCTTT. It translates to CASSSGGLLNTEAFF. Full variable domain (outside the CDR3, taken from reference TRBV7-2 and TRBJ1-1): GAGVSQSPSNKVTEKGKDVELRCDPISGHTALYWYRQSLGQGLEFLIYFQGNSAPDKSGLPSDRFSAERTGGSVSTLTIQRTQQEDSAVYLCASSSGGLLNTEAFFGQGTRLTVV.

This rearrangement joins TRBV25-1 to TRBJ1-4; D is ambiguous. Deletions cut 3 bases from V and 0 bases from J, with 2 bases between. Germline V gene lookup returns CDR1 MGHDK and CDR2 SYGVNS. This CDR3 comprises 13 residues. CDR3 residues: CASSDTTNEKLFF. CDR3 sequence (DNA): TGTGCCAGCAGTGACACAACTAATGAAAAACTGTTTTTT.

The rearrangement joins TRBV4-1 to TRBJ2-1; the D gene is possibly TRBD2 (7 bases). The CDR3 consists of 17 residues. Trimming removed 4 bases from V and 0 bases from J, with 16 bases in between. CDR1 is MGHRA, CDR2 YSYEKL, per germline. The CDR3 sequence is CASSRGASGLSYNEQFF. The CDR3, as DNA: TGCGCCAGCAGCCGGGGGGCTAGCGGTCTCTCCTACAATGAGCAGTTCTTC.

J is TRBJ2-5 and V is TRBV19, with 11 bases fitting TRBD2. Germline CDR1 LNHDA, CDR2 SQIVND (reference sequence). The CDR3 has 14 amino acids. Unmatched junction bases numbered 5, after V lost 6 bases and J lost 5 bases. The CDR3 sequence is CASRTSGSVETQYF. CDR3 nucleotide sequence: TGTGCCAGTAGAACTAGCGGGAGCGTCGAGACCCAGTACTTC. Variable domain in full (rest from reference TRBV19 and TRBJ2-5): DGGITQSPKYLFRKEGQNVTLSCEQNLNHDAMYWYRQDPGQGLRLIYYSQIVNDFQKGDIAEGYSVSREKKESFPLTVTSAQKNPTAFYLCASRTSGSVETQYFGPGTRLLVL.

This chain links TRBV11-2 with TRBJ1-2; D call uncertain. Germline loops: CDR1 SGHAT, CDR2 FQNNGV. This CDR3 comprises 17 residues. Trimming cost V 0 bases and J 1 base, with 15 bases left between them. DNA of the CDR3: TGTGCCAGCAGCTTAGATTCTACAGCCCTCCTTAACTATGGCTACACCTTC. It translates to CASSLDSTALLNYGYTF.